This TCR beta chain was identified during a study of identical twins. General study results and limits: Modelling underestimated the level of out-of-frame TCR alpha sharing observed in monozygotic twins.

This clonotype was detected a few times. No antigen is known for it. One entry per CDR3 protein results from TCRdb running MiXCR on the 5' RACE reads. Of roughly 1,500,000 distinct CDR3 sequences listed, 32% are singletons. The CDR3 is 16 residues long. The germline CDR1 and CDR2 sequences are SGHDT and YYEEEE. With V trimmed by 7 bases and J by 8 bases, 14 bases remained unmatched. The chain recombines TRBV5-6 with TRBJ1-4; 10 nucleotides line up with TRBD1. Sequenced input: cord blood. This clonotype was obtained from a newborn girl in good health. In DNA form, the CDR3 reads TGTGCCAGCTCGGGGACAGGGGATGTCGGGAAGGAAAAACTGTTTTTT. Translated, it gives CASSGTGDVGKEKLFF.